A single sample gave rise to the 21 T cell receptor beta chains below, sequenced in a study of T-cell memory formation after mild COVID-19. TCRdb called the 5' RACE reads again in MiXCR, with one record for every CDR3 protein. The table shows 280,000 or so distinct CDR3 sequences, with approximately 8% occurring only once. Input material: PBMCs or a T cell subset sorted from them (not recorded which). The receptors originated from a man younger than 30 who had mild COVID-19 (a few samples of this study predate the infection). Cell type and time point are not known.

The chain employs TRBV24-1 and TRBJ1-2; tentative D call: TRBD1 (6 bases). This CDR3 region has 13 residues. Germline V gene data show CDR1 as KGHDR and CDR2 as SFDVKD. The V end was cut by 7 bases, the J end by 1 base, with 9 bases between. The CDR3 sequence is CATSPGHNYGYTF. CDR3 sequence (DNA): TGTGCCACCAGCCCGGGACATAACTATGGCTACACCTTC.

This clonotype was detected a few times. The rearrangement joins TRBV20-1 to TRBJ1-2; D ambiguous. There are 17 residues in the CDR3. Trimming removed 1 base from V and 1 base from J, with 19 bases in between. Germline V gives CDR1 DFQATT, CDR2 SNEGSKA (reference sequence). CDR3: CSARAPPGSSINYGYTF. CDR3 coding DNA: TGCAGTGCTAGAGCCCCCCCGGGGAGCTCTATTAACTATGGCTACACCTTC.

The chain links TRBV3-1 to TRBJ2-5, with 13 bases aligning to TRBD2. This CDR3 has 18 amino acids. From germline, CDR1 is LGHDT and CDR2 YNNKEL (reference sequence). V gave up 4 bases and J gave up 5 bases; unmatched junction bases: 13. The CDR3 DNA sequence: TGTGCCAGCAGCCGTAGACTAGCGGGGGGTACTCGGGGCGAGACCCAGTACTTC. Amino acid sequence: CASSRRLAGGTRGETQYF.

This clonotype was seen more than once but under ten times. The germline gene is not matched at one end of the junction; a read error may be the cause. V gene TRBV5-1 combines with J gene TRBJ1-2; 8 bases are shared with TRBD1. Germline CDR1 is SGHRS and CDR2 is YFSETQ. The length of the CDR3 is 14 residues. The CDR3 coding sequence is TGCGCCAGCGGCTTGACAGGGGCTGTCGGGGGCTACACCTTC. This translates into CASGLTGAVGGYTF.

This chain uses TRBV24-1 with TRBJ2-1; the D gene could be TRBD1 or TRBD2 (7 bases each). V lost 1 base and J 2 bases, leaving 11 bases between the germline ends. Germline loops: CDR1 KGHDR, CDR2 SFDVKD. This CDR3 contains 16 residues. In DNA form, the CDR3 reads TGTGCCACCAGTGATTTCAGGGGGGGGCCCTACAATGAGCAGTTCTTC. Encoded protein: CATSDFRGGPYNEQFF.

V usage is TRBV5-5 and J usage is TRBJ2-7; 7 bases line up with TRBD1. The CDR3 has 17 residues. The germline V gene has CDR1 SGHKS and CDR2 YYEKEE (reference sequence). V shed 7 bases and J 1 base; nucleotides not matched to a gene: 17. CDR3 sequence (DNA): TGTGCCAGCGAAGAAAGGACAGGCCAGGTAAAATCCTACGAGCAGTACGTC. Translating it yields CASEERTGQVKSYEQYV.

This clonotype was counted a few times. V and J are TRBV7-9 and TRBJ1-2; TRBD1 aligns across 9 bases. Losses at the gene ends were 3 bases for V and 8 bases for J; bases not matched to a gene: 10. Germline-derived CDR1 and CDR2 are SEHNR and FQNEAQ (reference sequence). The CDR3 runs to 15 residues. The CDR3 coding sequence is TGTGCCAGCAGCTTTGAAGGGACAGGGATTTTCGGCTACACCTTC. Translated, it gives CASSFEGTGIFGYTF.

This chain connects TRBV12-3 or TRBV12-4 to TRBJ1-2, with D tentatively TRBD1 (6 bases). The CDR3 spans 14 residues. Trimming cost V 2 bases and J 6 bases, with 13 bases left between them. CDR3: CASSLFAGEDGYTF. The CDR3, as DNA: TGTGCCAGCAGTTTATTTGCAGGGGAGGATGGCTACACCTTC.

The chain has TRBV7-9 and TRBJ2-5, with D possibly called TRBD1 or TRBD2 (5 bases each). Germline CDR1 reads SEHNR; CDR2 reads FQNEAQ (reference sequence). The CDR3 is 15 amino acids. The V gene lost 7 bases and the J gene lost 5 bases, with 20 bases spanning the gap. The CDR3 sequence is CASTPGTLPRETQYF. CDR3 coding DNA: TGTGCCAGCACCCCCGGGACCCTTCCCCGGGAGACCCAGTACTTC. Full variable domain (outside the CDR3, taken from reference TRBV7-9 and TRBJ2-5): DTGVSQNPRHKITKRGQNVTFRCDPISEHNRLYWYRQTLGQGPEFLTYFQNEAQLEKSRLLSDRFSAERPKGSFSTLEIQRTEQGDSAMYLCASTPGTLPRETQYFGPGTRLLVL.

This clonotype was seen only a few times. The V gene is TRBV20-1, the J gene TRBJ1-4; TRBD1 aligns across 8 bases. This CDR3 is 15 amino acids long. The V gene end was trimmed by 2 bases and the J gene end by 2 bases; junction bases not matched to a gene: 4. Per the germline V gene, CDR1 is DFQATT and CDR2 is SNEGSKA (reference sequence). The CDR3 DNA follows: TGCAGTGCTAGATCCCGGACAGGGACTAATGAAAAACTGTTTTTT. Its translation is CSARSRTGTNEKLFF.

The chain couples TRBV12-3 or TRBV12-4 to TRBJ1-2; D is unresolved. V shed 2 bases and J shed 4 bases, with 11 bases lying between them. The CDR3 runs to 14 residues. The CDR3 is CASSLLSGFYGYTF. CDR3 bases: TGTGCCAGCAGTTTACTCTCCGGGTTCTATGGCTACACCTTC.

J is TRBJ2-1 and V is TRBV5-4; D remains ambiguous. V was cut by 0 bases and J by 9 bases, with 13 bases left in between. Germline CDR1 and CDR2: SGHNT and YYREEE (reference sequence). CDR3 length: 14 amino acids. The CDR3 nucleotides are TGTGCCAGCAGCTTGGGCTTTTCGTCGGGTGAGCAGTTCTTC. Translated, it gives CASSLGFSSGEQFF.

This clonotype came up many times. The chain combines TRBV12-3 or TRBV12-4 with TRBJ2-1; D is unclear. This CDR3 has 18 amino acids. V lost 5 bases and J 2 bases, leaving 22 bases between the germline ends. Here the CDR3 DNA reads TGTGCCAGCAGTGACCACGATCCAGGTTCAGCGACCTACAATGAGCAGTTCTTC. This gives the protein CASSDHDPGSATYNEQFF.

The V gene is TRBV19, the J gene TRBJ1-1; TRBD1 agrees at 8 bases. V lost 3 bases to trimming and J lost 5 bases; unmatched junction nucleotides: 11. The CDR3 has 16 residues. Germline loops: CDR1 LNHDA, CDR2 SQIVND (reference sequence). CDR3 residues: CASSIGAPDRGTEAFF. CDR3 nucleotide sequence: TGTGCCAGTAGTATTGGAGCACCAGACAGGGGAACTGAAGCTTTCTTT.

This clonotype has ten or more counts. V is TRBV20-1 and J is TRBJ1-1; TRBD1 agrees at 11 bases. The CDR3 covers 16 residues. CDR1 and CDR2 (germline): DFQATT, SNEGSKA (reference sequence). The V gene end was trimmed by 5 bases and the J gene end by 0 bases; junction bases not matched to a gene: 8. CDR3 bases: TGCAGTGCTCGCAGGACAGGGGGCTCCATGAACACTGAAGCTTTCTTT. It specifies CSARRTGGSMNTEAFF.

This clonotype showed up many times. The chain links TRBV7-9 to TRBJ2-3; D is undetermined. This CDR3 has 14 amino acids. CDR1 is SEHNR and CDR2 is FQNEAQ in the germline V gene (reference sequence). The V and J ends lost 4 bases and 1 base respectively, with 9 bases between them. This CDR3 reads CASSSDWGTDTQYF. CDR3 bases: TGTGCCAGCAGCTCCGACTGGGGCACAGATACGCAGTATTTT.

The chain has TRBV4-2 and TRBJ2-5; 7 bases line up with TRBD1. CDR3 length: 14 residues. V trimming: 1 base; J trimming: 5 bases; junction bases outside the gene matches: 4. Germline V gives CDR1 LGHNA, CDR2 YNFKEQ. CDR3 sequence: CASSQAETGETQYF. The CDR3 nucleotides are TGTGCCAGCAGCCAAGCGGAGACAGGGGAGACCCAGTACTTC.

The CDR3 is CASSPPYSRATNEKLFF. The CDR3 region has the DNA TGTGCCAGCTCACCACCGTACAGCCGGGCAACTAATGAAAAACTGTTTTTT. This sequence joins TRBV18 and TRBJ1-4; no reliable D call. The germline V gene encodes CDR1 KGHSH and CDR2 LQKENI. The V end lost 0 bases, the J end lost 0 bases, and 11 bases lay between the germline ends. This CDR3 comprises 17 residues.

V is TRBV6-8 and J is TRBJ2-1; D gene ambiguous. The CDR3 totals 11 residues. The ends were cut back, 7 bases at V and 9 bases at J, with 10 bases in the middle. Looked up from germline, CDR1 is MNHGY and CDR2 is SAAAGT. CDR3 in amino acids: CASKNYTEQFF. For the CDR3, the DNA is TGTGCCAGCAAAAACTATACTGAGCAGTTCTTC.

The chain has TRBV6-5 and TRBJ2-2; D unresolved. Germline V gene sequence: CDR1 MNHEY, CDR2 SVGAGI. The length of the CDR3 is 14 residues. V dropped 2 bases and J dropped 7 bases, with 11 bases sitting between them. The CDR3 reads CASSYDLEVGELFF. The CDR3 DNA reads TGTGCCAGCAGTTACGACCTTGAAGTCGGGGAGCTGTTTTTT.

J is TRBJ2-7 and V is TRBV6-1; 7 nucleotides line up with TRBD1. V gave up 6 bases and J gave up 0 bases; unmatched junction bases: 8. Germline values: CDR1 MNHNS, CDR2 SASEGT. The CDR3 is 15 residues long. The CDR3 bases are TGTGCCAGCAGCTTCTCGGGGACAGCCTCCTACGAGCAGTACGTC. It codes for CASSFSGTASYEQYV.